The 13 T cell receptor beta chains in this list originate from one sample, sequenced in a study of early T cells in non-severe SARS-CoV-2 infection. TCRdb ran MiXCR on the 5' RACE reads and lists one entry per CDR3 protein. The sample consists of around 44,000 distinct CDR3 sequences, 6.5% to 9.5% of them appearing once. The sequencing input was whole blood. These receptors all come from an adult who was a healthcare worker with PCR-confirmed SARS-CoV-2 infection or an uninfected control (not recorded which).

The sample holds many counts of this clonotype. V gene TRBV12-3 or TRBV12-4 combines with J gene TRBJ1-2, with 9 nucleotides matching TRBD1. V was clipped by 3 bases and J by 4 bases; unmatched bases: 0. The CDR3 consists of 13 residues. This chain's CDR3 is CASSLTGGYGYTF. DNA of the CDR3: TGTGCCAGCAGTTTGACAGGGGGCTATGGCTACACCTTC.

This clonotype has only a few counts. The chain is built from TRBV10-3 and TRBJ2-7; D perhaps matches TRBD2 (5 bases). The CDR3 has 13 residues. Germline loops: CDR1 ENHRY, CDR2 SYGVKD. V lost 3 bases and J lost 2, with 8 bases in between. The chain's CDR3 is CAISELTTYEQYF. In DNA form, the CDR3 reads TGTGCCATCAGTGAATTGACTACCTACGAGCAGTACTTC.

The genes are TRBV25-1 and TRBJ2-7; no firm D call. The CDR3 has 10 residues. V shed 3 bases and J shed 6 bases, with 3 bases lying between them. Germline values: CDR1 MGHDK, CDR2 SYGVNS. The CDR3 spells CASSEGEQYF. In DNA, the CDR3 is TGTGCCAGCAGTGAGGGCGAGCAGTACTTC.

This clonotype occurred many times. V usage is TRBV27 and J usage is TRBJ1-2; D is uncertain. Germline loops: CDR1 MNHEY, CDR2 SMNVEV (reference sequence). The length of the CDR3 is 15 residues. V gave up 0 bases and J gave up 0 bases, with 8 bases separating them. CDR3 loop: CASSLSSLANYGYTF. Here the CDR3 DNA reads TGTGCCAGCAGTTTATCGTCGCTTGCTAACTATGGCTACACCTTC.

This clonotype was detected only a few times. This chain joins TRBV11-2 and TRBJ2-7; D remains ambiguous. The CDR3 runs 12 residues. The germline V gene has CDR1 SGHAT and CDR2 FQNNGV. V was clipped by 3 bases and J by 2 bases, with 5 bases between them. Here the CDR3 DNA reads TGTGCCAGCAGCTTTATTACCTACGAGCAGTACTTC. Translation gives CASSFITYEQYF.

In its sample, this clonotype was seen many times. The CDR3: CASSPIGVVTEAFF. The CDR3 DNA follows: TGTGCCAGCAGCCCGATTGGGGTTGTCACTGAAGCTTTCTTT. The chain has TRBV9 and TRBJ1-1; D gene unclear. The CDR3 is made up of 14 amino acids. CDR1 SGDLS and CDR2 YYNGEE come from the germline V gene. Trimming shortened V by 4 bases and J by 4 bases, and 14 bases separated the two germline ends.

On this clonotype itself: A much larger clone lies one base from this, so it may be a read error. This chain joins TRBV9 and TRBJ2-3; D is ambiguous. V lost 0 bases and J lost 4, with 9 bases in between. This CDR3 spans 14 amino acids. Germline V gives CDR1 SGDLS, CDR2 YYNGEE. CDR3 DNA sequence: TGTGCCAGCAGCGTAGAAGCCGGCGCAGATACGCAGTATTTT. Translating it yields CASSVEAGADTQYF.

This clonotype was recorded many times. The chain employs TRBV3-1 and TRBJ1-4, with 10 bases aligning to TRBD1. The CDR3 extends over 15 amino acids. Trimming cost V 4 bases and J 7 bases; bases outside gene matches: 6. Germline CDR1 and CDR2: LGHDT and YNNKEL (reference sequence). CDR3 in DNA: TGTGCCAGCAGCCGAAGACAGGGGGCAGGTGAAAAACTGTTTTTT. Protein product: CASSRRQGAGEKLFF.

Many counts were recorded for this clonotype. This chain uses TRBV12-3 or TRBV12-4 with TRBJ2-1; TRBD2 might be the D (5 bases). Trimming took off 7 bases at V and 6 bases at J, with 13 bases between the two ends. The CDR3 is 13 amino acids. Here the CDR3 reads CASKSLASNEQFF. The DNA of the CDR3 is TGTGCCAGCAAGTCCCTAGCATCCAATGAGCAGTTCTTC.

This sequence joins TRBV18 and TRBJ2-7; 10 bases are a match to TRBD1. V lost 4 bases, J lost 4 bases, and 7 bases stayed unmatched. The CDR3 extends over 15 amino acids. In germline, CDR1 is KGHSH, CDR2 LQKENI. The CDR3 DNA is TGTGCCAGCTCACAGGGACAGGGGCTAGATTACGAGCAGTACTTC. It specifies CASSQGQGLDYEQYF.

The sample holds many counts of this clonotype. V and J are TRBV27 and TRBJ1-5, with 10 bases matching TRBD1. V gave up 0 bases and J gave up 1 base; unmatched junction bases: 3. Per germline, CDR1 MNHEY and CDR2 SMNVEV (reference sequence). The CDR3 has 17 amino acids. CDR3 DNA sequence: TGTGCCAGCAGTTTATCTCCGGACAGGGGGAGCAATCAGCCCCAGCATTTT. Translation: CASSLSPDRGSNQPQHF.

This clonotype has ten or more counts. CDR3 loop: CSARRREEQYF. DNA of the CDR3: TGCAGTGCTAGAAGGCGCGAAGAGCAGTACTTC. The J gene is TRBJ2-7, the V gene TRBV20-1; no firm D call. This CDR3 has 11 amino acids. Between the trimmed V and J ends, which lost 2 bases and 7 bases, there was a span of 9 bases. CDR1 and CDR2 (germline): DFQATT, SNEGSKA (reference sequence).

The sample holds many counts of this clonotype. The chain carries TRBV10-3 and TRBJ2-1; 10 bases are a match to TRBD2. The CDR3 extends over 16 amino acids. The germline V gene has CDR1 ENHRY and CDR2 SYGVKD. The J segment lost 4 bases and the V segment lost 3 bases, leaving 6 bases of the junction unmatched. CDR3 bases: TGTGCCATCAGTGACCGTAGCGGGGGGTCTTACAATGAGCAGTTCTTC. It specifies CAISDRSGGSYNEQFF.